These 8 T cell receptor beta chains were sequenced from one sample in a study of cytomegalovirus exposure and HLA in healthy donors. In the PCR, 60 Vbeta and 13 Jbeta primers were used. The table came from immunoSEQ multiplex PCR; TCRdb's copy has only in-frame clones and leaves some out. The repertoire holds about 31,000 clones, with roughly two fifths as singletons. Sequencing used PBMCs. The receptors come from a woman aged 45-60 years in good health and CMV-seronegative.

The rearrangement links TRBV4-2 to TRBJ2-3; 12 nucleotides line up with TRBD2. The CDR3 is 18 amino acids. After removal of 5 bases from V and 3 bases from J, the junction contained 12 bases not matched to a gene. Per germline, CDR1 LGHNA and CDR2 YNFKEQ. In DNA form, the CDR3 reads TGTGCCAGCAGCTTACGACTAGCGGGAGCGGGTCGAACAGATACGCAGTATTTT. Amino acid sequence: CASSLRLAGAGRTDTQYF.

The chain joins TRBV10-1 to TRBJ1-5; a weak D match, TRBD1 (6 bases). This CDR3 comprises 18 residues. CDR1 is WNHNN, CDR2 SYGVQD, per germline (reference sequence). Between the trimmed V and J ends, which lost 0 bases and 0 bases, there was a span of 15 bases. The CDR3, as DNA: TGCGCCAGCAGTGAGTCGGGGGGGGCCCTTTATAGCAATCAGCCCCAGCATTTT. It is translated as CASSESGGALYSNQPQHF.

The rearrangement uses TRBV7-9 and TRBJ2-7; D perhaps matches TRBD1 (5 bases). The CDR3 runs to 13 residues. The ends were cut back, 0 bases at V and 9 bases at J, with 12 bases in the middle. Germline assignment: CDR1 SEHNR and CDR2 FQNEAQ (reference sequence). CDR3 sequence (DNA): TGTGCCAGCAGCTTAGCGACAGAGAAGGGGCAGTACTTC. Protein: CASSLATEKGQYF.

The rearrangement links TRBV5-8 to TRBJ2-3; the D gene is possibly TRBD2 (6 bases). The CDR3 has 15 amino acids. Germline V CDR1 and CDR2: SGHTS, YDEGEE. Trimming took 3 bases from V and 2 from J, leaving 13 bases between them. The chain's CDR3 is CASSYGGANTDTQYF. The CDR3 DNA sequence: TGTGCCAGCAGCTACGGCGGGGCGAACACAGATACGCAGTATTTT.

This clone was counted between two and nine times. In DNA, the CDR3 is TGTGCCAGCAGGGGGGACAGGGCCTACGAGCAGTACTTC. As protein: CASRGDRAYEQYF. The rearrangement uses TRBV27 and TRBJ2-7; 9 bases agree with TRBD1. The ends lost 6 bases at V and 2 bases at J; junction bases unmatched: 2. The germline V gene has CDR1 MNHEY and CDR2 SMNVEV (reference sequence). The CDR3 runs to 13 residues.

Concerning this clone: The junction and the germline gene differ at one end; a read error may be behind it. The chain employs TRBV7-9 and TRBJ1-2; 7 bases line up with TRBD1. CDR3 length: 15 residues. Germline-derived CDR1 and CDR2 are SEHNR and FQNEAQ (reference sequence). In DNA form, the CDR3 reads TGTGCCGGCAGCTTAGGCACAGGGGAAGTTTATGGCTACACCTTC. Its translation is CAGSLGTGEVYGYTF.

This clone was picked up a small number of times. The chain carries TRBV30 and TRBJ1-5; 7 nucleotides match TRBD1. The CDR3 spans 13 residues. The germline V gene encodes CDR1 GTSNPN and CDR2 SVGIG (reference sequence). V shed 2 bases, J shed 2 bases, and the junction held 0 bases outside the gene matches. The DNA for the CDR3 is TGTGCCTGGAGTACAGGGGGCAATCAGCCCCAGCATTTT. This translates into CAWSTGGNQPQHF.

This chain joins TRBV10-3 and TRBJ1-5; a weak D match, TRBD1 (5 bases). The CDR3 is 13 residues long. Looked up from germline, CDR1 is ENHRY and CDR2 is SYGVKD. V was clipped by 3 bases and J by 7 bases, with 10 bases between them. Here the CDR3 reads CAISDREEQPQHF. CDR3 coding DNA: TGTGCCATCAGTGACAGGGAGGAGCAGCCCCAGCATTTT.